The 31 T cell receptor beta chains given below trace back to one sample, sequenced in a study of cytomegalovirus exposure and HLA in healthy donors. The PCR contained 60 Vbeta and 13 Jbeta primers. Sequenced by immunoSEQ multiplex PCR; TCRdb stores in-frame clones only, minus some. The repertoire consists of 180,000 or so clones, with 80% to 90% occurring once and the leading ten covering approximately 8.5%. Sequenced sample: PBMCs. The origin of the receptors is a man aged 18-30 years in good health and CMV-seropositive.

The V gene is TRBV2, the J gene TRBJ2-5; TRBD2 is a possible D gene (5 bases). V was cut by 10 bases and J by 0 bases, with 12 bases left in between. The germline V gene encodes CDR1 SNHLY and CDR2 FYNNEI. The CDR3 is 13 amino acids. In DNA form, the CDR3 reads TGTGCCACCGGGGTCGCCTACCAAGAGACCCAGTACTTC. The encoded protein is CATGVAYQETQYF.

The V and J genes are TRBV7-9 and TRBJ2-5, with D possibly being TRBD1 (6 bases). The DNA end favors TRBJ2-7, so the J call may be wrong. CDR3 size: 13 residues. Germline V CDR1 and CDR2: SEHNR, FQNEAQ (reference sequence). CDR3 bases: TGTGCCAGCAGCTCATGGACAGACTACGAGCAGTACTTC. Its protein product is CASSSWTDYEQYF.

CDR3 sequence reads: CASSVEEYGYTF. The CDR3 bases are TGTGCCAGCAGCGTAGAGGAGTATGGCTACACCTTC. The chain has TRBV9 and TRBJ1-2, with unresolved D. The V end was cut by 0 bases, the J end by 5 bases, with 5 bases between. Per germline, CDR1 SGDLS and CDR2 YYNGEE. The CDR3 length is 12 residues. The full variable domain, in which reference TRBV9 and TRBJ1-2 provide the parts outside the CDR3, is DSGVTQTPKHLITATGQRVTLRCSPRSGDLSVYWYQQSLDQGLQFLIQYYNGEERAKGNILERFSAQQFPDLHSELNLSSLELGDSALYFCASSVEEYGYTFGSGTRLTVV.

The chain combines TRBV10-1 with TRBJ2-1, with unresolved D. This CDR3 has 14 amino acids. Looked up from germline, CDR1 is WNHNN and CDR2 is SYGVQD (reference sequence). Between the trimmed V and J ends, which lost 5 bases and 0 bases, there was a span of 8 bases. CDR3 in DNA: TGCGCCAGCAGTCCTAGGAGCTCCTACAATGAGCAGTTCTTC. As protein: CASSPRSSYNEQFF.

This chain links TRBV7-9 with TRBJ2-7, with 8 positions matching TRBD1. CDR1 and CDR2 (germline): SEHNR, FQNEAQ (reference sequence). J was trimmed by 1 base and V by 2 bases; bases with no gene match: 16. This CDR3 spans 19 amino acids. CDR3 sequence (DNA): TGTGCCAGCAGCTTATCCCCCCGTGACCAGGGGGCCTTATCCTACGAGCAGTACTTC. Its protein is CASSLSPRDQGALSYEQYF.

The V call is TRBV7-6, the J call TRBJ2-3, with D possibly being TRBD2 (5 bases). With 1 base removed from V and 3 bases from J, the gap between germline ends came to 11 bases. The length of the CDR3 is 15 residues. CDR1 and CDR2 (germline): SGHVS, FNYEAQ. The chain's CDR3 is CASSLVGVWTDTQYF. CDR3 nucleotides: TGTGCCAGCAGCTTAGTCGGGGTATGGACAGATACGCAGTATTTT. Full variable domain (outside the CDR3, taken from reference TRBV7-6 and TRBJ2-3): GAGVSQSPRYKVTKRGQDVALRCDPISGHVSLYWYRQALGQGPEFLTYFNYEAQQDKSGLPNDRFSAERPEGSISTLTIQRTEQRDSAMYRCASSLVGVWTDTQYFGPGTRLTVL.

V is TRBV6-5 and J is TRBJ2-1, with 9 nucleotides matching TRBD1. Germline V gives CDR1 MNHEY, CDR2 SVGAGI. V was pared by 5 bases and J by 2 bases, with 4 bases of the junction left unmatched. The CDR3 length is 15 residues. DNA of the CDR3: TGTGCCAGCAGTCACAGGGGGCTGGCCTACAATGAGCAGTTCTTC. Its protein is CASSHRGLAYNEQFF.

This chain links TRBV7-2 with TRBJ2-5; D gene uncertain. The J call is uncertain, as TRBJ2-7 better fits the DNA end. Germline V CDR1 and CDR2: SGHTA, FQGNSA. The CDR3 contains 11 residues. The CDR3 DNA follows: TGTGCCAGCAGCTGGTCCTACGAGCAGTACTTC. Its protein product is CASSWSYEQYF.

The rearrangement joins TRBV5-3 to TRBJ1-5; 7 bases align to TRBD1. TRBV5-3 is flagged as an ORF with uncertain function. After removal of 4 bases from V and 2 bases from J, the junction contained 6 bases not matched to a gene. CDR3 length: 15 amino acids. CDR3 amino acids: CARSTDRIGNQPQHF. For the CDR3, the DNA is TGTGCCAGAAGCACGGACAGGATAGGCAATCAGCCCCAGCATTTT.

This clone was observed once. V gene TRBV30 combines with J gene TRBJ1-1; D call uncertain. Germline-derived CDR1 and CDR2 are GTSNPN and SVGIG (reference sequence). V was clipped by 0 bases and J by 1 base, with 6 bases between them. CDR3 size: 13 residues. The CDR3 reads CAWSVQWNTEAFF. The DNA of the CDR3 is TGTGCCTGGAGTGTACAGTGGAACACTGAAGCTTTCTTT.

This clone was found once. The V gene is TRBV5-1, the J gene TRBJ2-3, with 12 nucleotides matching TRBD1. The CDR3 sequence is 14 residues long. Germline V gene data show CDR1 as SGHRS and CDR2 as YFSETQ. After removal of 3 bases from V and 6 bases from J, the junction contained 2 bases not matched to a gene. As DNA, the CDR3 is TGCGCCAGCAGCTCCGGGACAGGGGGCGATACGCAGTATTTT. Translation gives CASSSGTGGDTQYF.

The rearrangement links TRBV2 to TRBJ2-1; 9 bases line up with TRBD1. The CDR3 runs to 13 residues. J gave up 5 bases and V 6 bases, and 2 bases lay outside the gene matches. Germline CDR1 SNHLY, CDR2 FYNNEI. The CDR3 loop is CASSRDRDNEQFF. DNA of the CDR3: TGTGCCAGCAGCCGGGACAGGGACAATGAGCAGTTCTTC. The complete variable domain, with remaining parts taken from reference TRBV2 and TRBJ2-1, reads EPEVTQTPSHQVTQMGQEVILRCVPISNHLYFYWYRQILGQKVEFLVSFYNNEISEKSEIFDDQFSVERPDGSNFTLKIRSTKLEDSAMYFCASSRDRDNEQFFGPGTRLTVL.

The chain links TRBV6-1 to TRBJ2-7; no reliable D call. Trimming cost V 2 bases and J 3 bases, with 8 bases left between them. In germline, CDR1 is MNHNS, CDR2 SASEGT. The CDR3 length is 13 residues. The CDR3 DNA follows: TGTGCCAGCAGTGAATCCAAGCTCTACGAGCAGTACTTC. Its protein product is CASSESKLYEQYF.

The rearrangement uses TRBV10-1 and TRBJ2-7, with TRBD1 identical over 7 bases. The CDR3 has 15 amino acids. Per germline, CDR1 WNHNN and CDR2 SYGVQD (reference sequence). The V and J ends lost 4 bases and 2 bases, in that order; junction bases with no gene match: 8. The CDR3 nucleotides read TGCGCCAGCAGTGGTGACAGGGATGGGCCCTACGAGCAGTACTTC. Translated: CASSGDRDGPYEQYF.

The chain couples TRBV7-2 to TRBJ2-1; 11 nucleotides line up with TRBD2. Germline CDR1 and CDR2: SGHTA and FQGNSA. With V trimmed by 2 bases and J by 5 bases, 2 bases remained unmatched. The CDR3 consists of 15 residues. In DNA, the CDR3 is TGTGCCAGCAGCTTACTAGCGGGGGGCAACAATGAGCAGTTCTTC. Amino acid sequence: CASSLLAGGNNEQFF.

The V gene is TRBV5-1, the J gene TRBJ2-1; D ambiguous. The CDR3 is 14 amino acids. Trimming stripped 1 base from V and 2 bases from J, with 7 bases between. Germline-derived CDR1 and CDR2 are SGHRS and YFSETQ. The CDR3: CASSLSVPYNEQFF. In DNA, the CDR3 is TGCGCCAGCAGCTTGTCTGTTCCCTACAATGAGCAGTTCTTC.

CDR3 region: CASSLGTWETQYF. The CDR3 DNA follows: TGTGCCAGCAGCTTGGGGACATGGGAGACCCAGTACTTC. This rearrangement joins TRBV7-2 to TRBJ2-5, with TRBD1 as a possible D gene (6 bases). Trimming removed 3 bases from V and 5 bases from J, with 10 bases in between. Per the germline V gene, CDR1 is SGHTA and CDR2 is FQGNSA. This CDR3 has 13 amino acids.

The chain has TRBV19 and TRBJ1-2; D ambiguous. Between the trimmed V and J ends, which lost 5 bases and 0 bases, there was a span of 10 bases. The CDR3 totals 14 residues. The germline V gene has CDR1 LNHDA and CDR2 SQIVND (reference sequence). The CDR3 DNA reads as TGTGCCAGTAGTCTAGGAGCTTCTAACTATGGCTACACCTTC. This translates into CASSLGASNYGYTF.

The CDR3 sequence is CASSLARAGEAFF. DNA of the CDR3: TGTGCCAGCAGCTTGGCCAGGGCAGGTGAAGCTTTCTTT. The chain recombines TRBV5-6 with TRBJ1-1, with D possibly being TRBD1 (5 bases). The CDR3 is 13 residues long. In germline, CDR1 is SGHDT, CDR2 YYEEEE. The ends were cut back, 0 bases at V and 7 bases at J, with 10 bases in the middle. Looking up the rest from reference TRBV5-6 and TRBJ1-1 gives the full variable domain: DAGVTQSPTHLIKTRGQQVTLRCSPKSGHDTVSWYQQALGQGPQFIFQYYEEEERQRGNFPDRFSGHQFPNYSSELNVNALLLGDSALYLCASSLARAGEAFFGQGTRLTVV.

CDR3 nucleotide sequence: TGTGCCAGCAGCTTCCCCGACAGGGTTCCTAATTCACCCCTCCACTTT. Translation: CASSFPDRVPNSPLHF. The rearrangement links TRBV5-8 to TRBJ1-6, with 7 positions matching TRBD1. This CDR3 is built from 16 residues. Trimming took 2 bases from V and 6 from J; bases not matched to a gene: 8. Per the germline V gene, CDR1 is SGHTS and CDR2 is YDEGEE.

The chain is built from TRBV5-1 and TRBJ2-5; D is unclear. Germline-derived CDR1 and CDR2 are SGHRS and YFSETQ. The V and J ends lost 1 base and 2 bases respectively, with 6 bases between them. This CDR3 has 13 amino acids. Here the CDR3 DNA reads TGCGCCAGCAGCTTGACAGCTCAAGAGACCCAGTACTTC. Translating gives CASSLTAQETQYF.

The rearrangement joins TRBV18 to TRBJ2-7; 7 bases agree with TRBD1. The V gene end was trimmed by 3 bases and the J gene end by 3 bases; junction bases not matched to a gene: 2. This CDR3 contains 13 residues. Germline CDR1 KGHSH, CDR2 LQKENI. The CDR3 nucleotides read TGTGCCAGCTCACCCGGGACAGACTACGAGCAGTACTTC. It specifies CASSPGTDYEQYF.

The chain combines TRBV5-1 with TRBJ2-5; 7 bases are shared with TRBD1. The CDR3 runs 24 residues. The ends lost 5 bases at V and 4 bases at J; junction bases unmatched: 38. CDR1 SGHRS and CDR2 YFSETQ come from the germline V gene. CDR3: CASSRRVRVGGALLPHLISETQYF. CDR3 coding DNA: TGCGCCAGCAGTCGACGGGTTCGGGTAGGGGGCGCTTTGTTGCCTCATTTAATTTCAGAGACCCAGTACTTC.

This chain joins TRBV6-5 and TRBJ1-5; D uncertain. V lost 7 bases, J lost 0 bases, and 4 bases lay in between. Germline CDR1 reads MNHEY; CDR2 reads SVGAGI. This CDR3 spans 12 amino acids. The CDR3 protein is CASKHSNQPQHF. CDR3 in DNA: TGTGCCAGCAAGCATAGCAATCAGCCCCAGCATTTT.

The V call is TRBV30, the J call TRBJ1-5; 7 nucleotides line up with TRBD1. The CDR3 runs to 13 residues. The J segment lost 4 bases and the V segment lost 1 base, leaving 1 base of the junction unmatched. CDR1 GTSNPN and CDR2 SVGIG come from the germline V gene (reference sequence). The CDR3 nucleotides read TGTGCCTGGAGTGAGACAGGGAATCAGCCCCAGCATTTT. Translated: CAWSETGNQPQHF.

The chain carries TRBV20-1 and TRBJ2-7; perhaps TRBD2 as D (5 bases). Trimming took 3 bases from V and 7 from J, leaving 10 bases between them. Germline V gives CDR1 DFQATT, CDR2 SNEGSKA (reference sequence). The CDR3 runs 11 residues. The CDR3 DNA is TGCAGTGCTAGCGGGCAGCGGGAGCAGTACTTC. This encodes CSASGQREQYF.

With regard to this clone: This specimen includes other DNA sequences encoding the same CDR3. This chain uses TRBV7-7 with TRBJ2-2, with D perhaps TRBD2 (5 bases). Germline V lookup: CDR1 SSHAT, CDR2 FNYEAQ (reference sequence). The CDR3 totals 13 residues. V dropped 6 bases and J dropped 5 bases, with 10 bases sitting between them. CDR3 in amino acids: CASRPSGTGELFF. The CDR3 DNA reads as TGTGCCAGCAGACCCAGCGGAACCGGGGAGCTGTTTTTT.

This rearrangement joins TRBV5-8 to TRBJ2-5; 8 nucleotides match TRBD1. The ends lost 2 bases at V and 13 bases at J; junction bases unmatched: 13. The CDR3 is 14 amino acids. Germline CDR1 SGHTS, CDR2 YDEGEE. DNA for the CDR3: TGTGCCAGCAGCTTCGGGACAGGACAGGCAGTAAGGTACTTC. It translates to CASSFGTGQAVRYF.

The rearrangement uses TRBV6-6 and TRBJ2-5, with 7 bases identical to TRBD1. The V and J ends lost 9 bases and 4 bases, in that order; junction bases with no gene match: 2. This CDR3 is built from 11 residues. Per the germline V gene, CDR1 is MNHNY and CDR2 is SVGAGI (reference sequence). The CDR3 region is CASRTGETQYF. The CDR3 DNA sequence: TGTGCCAGTCGGACAGGAGAGACCCAGTACTTC.

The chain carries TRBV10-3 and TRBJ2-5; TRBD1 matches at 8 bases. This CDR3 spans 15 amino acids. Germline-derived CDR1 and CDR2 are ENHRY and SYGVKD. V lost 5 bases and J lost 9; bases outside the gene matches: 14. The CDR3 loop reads CAISTRGPNASPQYF. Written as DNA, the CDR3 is TGTGCCATCAGTACCAGGGGGCCCAATGCGAGTCCCCAGTACTTC.

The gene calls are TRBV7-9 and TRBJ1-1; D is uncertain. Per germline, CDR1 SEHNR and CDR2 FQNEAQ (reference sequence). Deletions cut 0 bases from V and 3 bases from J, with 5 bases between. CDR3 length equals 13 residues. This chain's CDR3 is CASSLALDTEAFF. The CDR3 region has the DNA TGTGCCAGCAGCTTAGCCCTAGACACTGAAGCTTTCTTT.